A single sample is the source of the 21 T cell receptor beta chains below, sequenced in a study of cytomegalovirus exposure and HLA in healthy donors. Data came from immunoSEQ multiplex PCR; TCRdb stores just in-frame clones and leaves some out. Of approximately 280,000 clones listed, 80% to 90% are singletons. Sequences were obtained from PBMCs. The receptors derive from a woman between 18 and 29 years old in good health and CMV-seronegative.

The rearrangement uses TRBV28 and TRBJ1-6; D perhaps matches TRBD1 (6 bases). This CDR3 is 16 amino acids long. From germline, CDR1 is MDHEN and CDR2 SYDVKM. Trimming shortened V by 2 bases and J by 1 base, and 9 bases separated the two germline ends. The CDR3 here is CASSLRGGSYNSPLHF. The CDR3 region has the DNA TGTGCCAGCAGTTTAAGGGGGGGATCCTATAATTCACCCCTCCACTTT. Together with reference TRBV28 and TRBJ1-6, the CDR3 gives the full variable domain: DVKVTQSSRYLVKRTGEKVFLECVQDMDHENMFWYRQDPGLGLRLIYFSYDVKMKEKGDIPEGYSVSREKKERFSLILESASTNQTSMYLCASSLRGGSYNSPLHFGNGTRLTVT.

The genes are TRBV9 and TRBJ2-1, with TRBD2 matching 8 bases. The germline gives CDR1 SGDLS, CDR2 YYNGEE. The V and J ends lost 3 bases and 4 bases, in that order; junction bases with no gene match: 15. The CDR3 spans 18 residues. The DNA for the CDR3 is TGTGCCAGCAGCGCCCATCCCGAGGGCGGGGGGTTATACAATGAGCAGTTCTTC. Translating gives CASSAHPEGGGLYNEQFF.

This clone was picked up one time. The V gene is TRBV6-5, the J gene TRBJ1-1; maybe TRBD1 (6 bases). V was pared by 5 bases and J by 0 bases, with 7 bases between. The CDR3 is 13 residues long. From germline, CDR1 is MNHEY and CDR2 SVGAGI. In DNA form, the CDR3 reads TGTGCCAGCAGTGGACAGTTGAACACTGAAGCTTTCTTT. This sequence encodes CASSGQLNTEAFF.

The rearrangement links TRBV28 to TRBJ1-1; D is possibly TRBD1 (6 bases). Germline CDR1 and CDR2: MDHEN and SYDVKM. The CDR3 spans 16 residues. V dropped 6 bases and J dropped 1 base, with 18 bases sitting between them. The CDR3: CASRRGGAVPNTEAFF. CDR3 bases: TGTGCCAGCAGGCGGGGGGGGGCAGTGCCGAACACTGAAGCTTTCTTT.

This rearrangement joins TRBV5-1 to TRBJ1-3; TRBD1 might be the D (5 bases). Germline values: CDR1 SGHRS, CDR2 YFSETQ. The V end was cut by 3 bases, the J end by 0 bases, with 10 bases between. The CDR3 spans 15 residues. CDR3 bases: TGCGCCAGCAGCTCTACAGGCCCCTCTGGAAACACCATATATTTT. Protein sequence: CASSSTGPSGNTIYF. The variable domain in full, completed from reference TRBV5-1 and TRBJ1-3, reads KAGVTQTPRYLIKTRGQQVTLSCSPISGHRSVSWYQQTPGQGLQFLFEYFSETQRNKGNFPGRFSGRQFSNSRSEMNVSTLELGDSALYLCASSSTGPSGNTIYFGEGSWLTVV.

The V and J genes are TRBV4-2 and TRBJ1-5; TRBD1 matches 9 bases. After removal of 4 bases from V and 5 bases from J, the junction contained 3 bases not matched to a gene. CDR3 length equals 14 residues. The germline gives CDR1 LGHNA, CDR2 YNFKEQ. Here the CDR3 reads CASSLTGGDQPQHF. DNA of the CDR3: TGTGCCAGCAGCCTTACAGGGGGCGATCAGCCCCAGCATTTT.

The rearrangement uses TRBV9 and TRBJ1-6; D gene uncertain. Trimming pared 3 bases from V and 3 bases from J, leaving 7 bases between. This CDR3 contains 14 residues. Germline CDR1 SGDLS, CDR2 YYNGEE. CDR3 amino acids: CASSGRDYNSPLHF. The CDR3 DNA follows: TGTGCCAGCAGCGGGCGGGACTATAATTCACCCCTCCACTTT.

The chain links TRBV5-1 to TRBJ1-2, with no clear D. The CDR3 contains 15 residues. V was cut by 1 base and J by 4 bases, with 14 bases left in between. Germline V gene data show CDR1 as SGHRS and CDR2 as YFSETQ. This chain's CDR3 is CASSLNRVGGYGYTF. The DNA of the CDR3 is TGCGCCAGCAGCTTGAATAGAGTCGGTGGCTATGGCTACACCTTC.

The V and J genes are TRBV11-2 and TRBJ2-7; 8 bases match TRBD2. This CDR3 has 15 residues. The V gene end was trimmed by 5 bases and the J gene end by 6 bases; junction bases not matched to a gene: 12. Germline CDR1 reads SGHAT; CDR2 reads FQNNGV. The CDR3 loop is CASSPQGLAGGEQYF. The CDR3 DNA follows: TGTGCCAGCAGCCCCCAGGGTCTAGCGGGCGGCGAGCAGTACTTC.

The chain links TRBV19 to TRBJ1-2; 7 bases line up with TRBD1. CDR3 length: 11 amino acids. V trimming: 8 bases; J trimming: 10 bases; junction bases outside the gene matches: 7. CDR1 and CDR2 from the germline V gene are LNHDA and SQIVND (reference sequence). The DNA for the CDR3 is TGTGCCAGTTTGGACAGGTCTGTCTACACCTTC. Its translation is CASLDRSVYTF.

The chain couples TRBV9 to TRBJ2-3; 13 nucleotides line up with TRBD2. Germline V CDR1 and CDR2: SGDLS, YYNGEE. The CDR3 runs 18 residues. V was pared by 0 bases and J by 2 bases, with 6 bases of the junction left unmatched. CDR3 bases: TGTGCCAGCAGCGTAGAACTAGCGGGAGGGATTTCCACAGATACGCAGTATTTT. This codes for CASSVELAGGISTDTQYF.

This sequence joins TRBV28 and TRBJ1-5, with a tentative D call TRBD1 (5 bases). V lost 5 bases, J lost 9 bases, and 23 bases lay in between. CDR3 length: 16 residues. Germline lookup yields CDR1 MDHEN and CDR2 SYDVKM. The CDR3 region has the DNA TGTGCCAGCAGTGCTCAGCGGAACGGGGGAAGAGGGCCCCAGCATTTT. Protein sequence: CASSAQRNGGRGPQHF.

CDR3 sequence: CASRRLVRETQYF. The DNA for the CDR3 is TGTGCCAGCAGACGACTAGTTAGGGAGACCCAGTACTTC. The rearrangement joins TRBV27 to TRBJ2-5; D possibly corresponds to TRBD2 (6 bases). This CDR3 spans 13 amino acids. Germline CDR1 and CDR2: MNHEY and SMNVEV (reference sequence). The V gene lost 6 bases and the J gene lost 5 bases, with 13 bases spanning the gap.

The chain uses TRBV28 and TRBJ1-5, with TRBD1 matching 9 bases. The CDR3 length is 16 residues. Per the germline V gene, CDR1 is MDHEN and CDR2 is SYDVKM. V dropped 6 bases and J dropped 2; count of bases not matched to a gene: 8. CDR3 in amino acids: CASRDEQGAGNQPQHF. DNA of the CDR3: TGTGCCAGCAGGGACGAACAGGGGGCTGGCAATCAGCCCCAGCATTTT.

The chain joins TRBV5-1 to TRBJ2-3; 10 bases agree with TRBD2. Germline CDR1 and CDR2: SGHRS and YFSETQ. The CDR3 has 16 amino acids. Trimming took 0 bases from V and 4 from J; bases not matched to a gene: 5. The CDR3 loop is CASSLGVAGGPDTQYF. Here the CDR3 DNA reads TGCGCCAGCAGCTTGGGGGTAGCGGGAGGCCCAGATACGCAGTATTTT. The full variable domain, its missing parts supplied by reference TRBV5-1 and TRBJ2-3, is KAGVTQTPRYLIKTRGQQVTLSCSPISGHRSVSWYQQTPGQGLQFLFEYFSETQRNKGNFPGRFSGRQFSNSRSEMNVSTLELGDSALYLCASSLGVAGGPDTQYFGPGTRLTVL.

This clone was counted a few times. The CDR3 DNA sequence: TGTGCCAGCAGCACAAGACTTGCTAACACTGAAGCTTTCTTT. Amino acid sequence: CASSTRLANTEAFF. V and J are TRBV7-2 and TRBJ1-1, with no clear D. Trimming removed 5 bases from V and 2 bases from J, with 12 bases in between. There are 14 residues in the CDR3. Germline V gene lookup returns CDR1 SGHTA and CDR2 FQGNSA.

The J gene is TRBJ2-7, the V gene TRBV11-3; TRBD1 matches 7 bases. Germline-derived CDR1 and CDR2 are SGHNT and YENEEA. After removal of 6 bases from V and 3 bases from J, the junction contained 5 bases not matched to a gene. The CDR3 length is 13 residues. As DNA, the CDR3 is TGTGCCAGCAGTACGACAGGGATCTACGAGCAGTACTTC. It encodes CASSTTGIYEQYF.

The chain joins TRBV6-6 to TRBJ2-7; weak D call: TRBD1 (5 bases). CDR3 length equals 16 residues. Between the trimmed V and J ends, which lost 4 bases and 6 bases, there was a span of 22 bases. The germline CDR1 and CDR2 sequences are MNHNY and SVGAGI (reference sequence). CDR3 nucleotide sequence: TGTGCCAGCAGTTCCCCTCCGCAGGGTGATTTCGGCGAGCAGTACTTC. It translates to CASSSPPQGDFGEQYF.

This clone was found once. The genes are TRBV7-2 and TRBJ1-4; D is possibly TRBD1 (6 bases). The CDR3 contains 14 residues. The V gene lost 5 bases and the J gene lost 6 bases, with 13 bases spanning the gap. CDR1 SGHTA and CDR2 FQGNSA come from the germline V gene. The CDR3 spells CASSVSRGYEKLFF. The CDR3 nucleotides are TGTGCCAGCAGCGTCTCCAGGGGCTATGAAAAACTGTTTTTT.

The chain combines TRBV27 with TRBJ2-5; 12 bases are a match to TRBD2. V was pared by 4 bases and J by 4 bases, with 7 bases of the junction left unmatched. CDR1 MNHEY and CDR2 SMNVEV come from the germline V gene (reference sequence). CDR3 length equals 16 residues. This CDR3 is CASSYGTSGRRETQYF. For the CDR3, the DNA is TGTGCCAGCAGTTATGGGACTAGCGGGCGGCGAGAGACCCAGTACTTC.

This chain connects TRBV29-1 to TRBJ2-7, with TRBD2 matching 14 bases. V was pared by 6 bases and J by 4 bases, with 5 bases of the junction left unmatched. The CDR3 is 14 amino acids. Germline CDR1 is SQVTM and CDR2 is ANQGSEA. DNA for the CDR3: TGCAGCGTCGCCGGGACTAGCGGGAGTTACGAGCAGTACTTC. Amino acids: CSVAGTSGSYEQYF.